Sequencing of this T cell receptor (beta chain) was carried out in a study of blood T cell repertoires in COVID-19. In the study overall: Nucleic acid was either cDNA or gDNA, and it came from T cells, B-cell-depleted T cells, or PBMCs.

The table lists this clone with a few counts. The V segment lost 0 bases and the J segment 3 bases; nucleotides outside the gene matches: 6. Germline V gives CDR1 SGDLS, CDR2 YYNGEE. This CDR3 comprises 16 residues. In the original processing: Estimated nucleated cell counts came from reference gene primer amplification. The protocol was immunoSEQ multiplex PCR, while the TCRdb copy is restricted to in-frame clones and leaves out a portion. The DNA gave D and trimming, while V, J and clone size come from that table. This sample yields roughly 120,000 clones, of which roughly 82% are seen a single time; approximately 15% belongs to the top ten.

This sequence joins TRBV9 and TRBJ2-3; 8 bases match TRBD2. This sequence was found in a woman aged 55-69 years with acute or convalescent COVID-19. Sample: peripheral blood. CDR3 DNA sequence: TGTGCCAGCAGCGTAGCCGCTAGCGGGTTAACAGATACGCAGTATTTT. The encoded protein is CASSVAASGLTDTQYF.